A selection of T cell receptor beta chains follows, all from one sample in a study of cytomegalovirus exposure and HLA in healthy donors. The repertoire was sequenced with immunoSEQ multiplex PCR; TCRdb's copy has only in-frame clones and lacks some. The data show approximately 130,000 clones, about 86% seen once. Sequences were obtained from PBMCs. These receptors originate from a man between 18 and 29 years old in good health and CMV-seronegative. CDR3s include the opening cysteine and the closing phenylalanine or tryptophan. Fields, in order: clone size, J gene, V gene, D gene, CDR3 length, CDR3 protein. A D gene is named only where the DNA matches it firmly. Clone size appears in some rows only: once, few, many, or a class for an expanded clone.

clone size: -
J gene: TRBJ1-1
V gene: TRBV7-9
D gene: -
CDR3 length: 14
CDR3 protein: CASSSPPGDTEAFF

clone size: -
J gene: TRBJ2-2
V gene: TRBV19
D gene: -
CDR3 length: 15
CDR3 protein: CASSIVGGSPGELFF

clone size: -
J gene: TRBJ1-1
V gene: TRBV9
D gene: -
CDR3 length: 14
CDR3 protein: CASSSGQTNTEAFF

clone size: few
J gene: TRBJ2-2
V gene: TRBV6-6
D gene: -
CDR3 length: 16
CDR3 protein: CASSSTGDANTGELFF

clone size: -
J gene: TRBJ1-1
V gene: TRBV6-5
D gene: TRBD1
CDR3 length: 14
CDR3 protein: CASSSGTGRWEAFF

clone size: -
J gene: TRBJ1-5
V gene: TRBV7-2
D gene: -
CDR3 length: 14
CDR3 protein: CASSETPGNQPQHF

clone size: -
J gene: TRBJ2-7
V gene: TRBV10-2
D gene: -
CDR3 length: 14
CDR3 protein: CASSDIGAEWEQYF

clone size: few
J gene: TRBJ2-7
V gene: TRBV27
D gene: -
CDR3 length: 14
CDR3 protein: CAGCVAANSYEQYF

clone size: -
J gene: TRBJ1-2
V gene: TRBV11-2
D gene: -
CDR3 length: 16
CDR3 protein: CASSLGTTGAVWGYTF

clone size: -
J gene: TRBJ1-2
V gene: TRBV6-1
D gene: -
CDR3 length: 13
CDR3 protein: CASSDRWGYGYTF

clone size: -
J gene: TRBJ2-7
V gene: TRBV7-6
D gene: -
CDR3 length: 14
CDR3 protein: CASSSESYRGEQYF

clone size: -
J gene: TRBJ1-6
V gene: TRBV4-3
D gene: -
CDR3 length: 15
CDR3 protein: CASSQGTAYNSPLHF

clone size: -
J gene: TRBJ2-3
V gene: TRBV29-1
D gene: TRBD1
CDR3 length: 15
CDR3 protein: CSVTGDRASTDTQYF

clone size: -
J gene: TRBJ1-1
V gene: TRBV9
D gene: -
CDR3 length: 13
CDR3 protein: CASSAGIGTEAFF

clone size: -
J gene: TRBJ1-5
V gene: TRBV6-5
D gene: -
CDR3 length: 13
CDR3 protein: CASSYKGGQPQHF

clone size: -
J gene: TRBJ2-6
V gene: TRBV29-1
D gene: TRBD1
CDR3 length: 18
CDR3 protein: CSVEDGTGNPSGANVLTF

clone size: -
J gene: TRBJ1-6
V gene: TRBV21-1
D gene: -
CDR3 length: 14
CDR3 protein: CASSGNRVPSPLHF

clone size: -
J gene: TRBJ1-1
V gene: TRBV11-3
D gene: -
CDR3 length: 19
CDR3 protein: CASSLGGRGTQEANTEAFF

clone size: -
J gene: TRBJ1-6
V gene: TRBV5-6
D gene: -
CDR3 length: 14
CDR3 protein: CASSPRRDNSPLHF

clone size: -
J gene: TRBJ1-1
V gene: TRBV9
D gene: -
CDR3 length: 14
CDR3 protein: CASTPGQMNTEAFF

clone size: -
J gene: TRBJ2-7
V gene: TRBV13
D gene: TRBD1
CDR3 length: 16
CDR3 protein: CASSLGKGTGYYEQYF

clone size: once
J gene: TRBJ2-7
V gene: TRBV20-1
D gene: -
CDR3 length: 11
CDR3 protein: CSARQRSEQYF

clone size: -
J gene: TRBJ2-1
V gene: TRBV4-3
D gene: -
CDR3 length: 17
CDR3 protein: CASSQTTVPSSYNEQFF

clone size: once
J gene: TRBJ1-1
V gene: TRBV11-2
D gene: -
CDR3 length: 15
CDR3 protein: CASSTLRGANTEAFF

clone size: -
J gene: TRBJ1-5
V gene: TRBV30
D gene: TRBD1
CDR3 length: 13
CDR3 protein: CAWSGDRNQPQHF

clone size: once
J gene: TRBJ1-5
V gene: TRBV5-1
D gene: -
CDR3 length: 15
CDR3 protein: CASSLAGITNQPQHF

clone size: -
J gene: TRBJ1-1
V gene: TRBV7-2
D gene: -
CDR3 length: 13
CDR3 protein: CASSFRGRTEAFF

clone size: -
J gene: TRBJ1-2
V gene: TRBV5-5
D gene: -
CDR3 length: 13
CDR3 protein: CASSLTANYGYTF

clone size: -
J gene: TRBJ1-6
V gene: TRBV18
D gene: TRBD1
CDR3 length: 16
CDR3 protein: CASSLGLTGNNSPLHF

clone size: once
J gene: TRBJ2-1
V gene: TRBV5-4
D gene: -
CDR3 length: 13
CDR3 protein: CASSQGGYNEQFF

clone size: -
J gene: TRBJ2-4
V gene: TRBV2
D gene: -
CDR3 length: 19
CDR3 protein: CASRVGRRGDPLAKNIQYF

clone size: -
J gene: TRBJ1-1
V gene: TRBV10-3
D gene: TRBD1
CDR3 length: 14
CDR3 protein: CAISGTGRNTEAFF

clone size: -
J gene: TRBJ2-2
V gene: TRBV30
D gene: TRBD1
CDR3 length: 12
CDR3 protein: CAWDRGAGELFF

clone size: few
J gene: TRBJ1-5
V gene: TRBV5-1
D gene: TRBD1
CDR3 length: 14
CDR3 protein: CASSTGTGDQPQHF

clone size: -
J gene: TRBJ2-5
V gene: TRBV7-2
D gene: -
CDR3 length: 12
CDR3 protein: CASSVPRRTQYF

clone size: once
J gene: TRBJ1-2
V gene: TRBV11-2
D gene: -
CDR3 length: 15
CDR3 protein: CASSFSLGRMNGYTF

clone size: -
J gene: TRBJ2-1
V gene: TRBV12-5
D gene: -
CDR3 length: 16
CDR3 protein: CASGGSGGRSYNEQFF

clone size: -
J gene: TRBJ2-7
V gene: TRBV28
D gene: TRBD1
CDR3 length: 15
CDR3 protein: CASRSGTGRSYEQYF

clone size: -
J gene: TRBJ2-1
V gene: TRBV7-8
D gene: -
CDR3 length: 12
CDR3 protein: CASSFERFEQFF

clone size: -
J gene: TRBJ2-7
V gene: TRBV6-1
D gene: -
CDR3 length: 13
CDR3 protein: CASSEAGSLEQYF

clone size: -
J gene: TRBJ2-7
V gene: TRBV9
D gene: TRBD1
CDR3 length: 15
CDR3 protein: CASSLGTGEGYEQYF

clone size: few
J gene: TRBJ1-1
V gene: TRBV25-1
D gene: -
CDR3 length: 11
CDR3 protein: CASGRNTEAFF

clone size: -
J gene: TRBJ1-3
V gene: TRBV7-8
D gene: TRBD1
CDR3 length: 13
CDR3 protein: CASTPTGGNTIYF

clone size: few
J gene: TRBJ2-4
V gene: TRBV19
D gene: -
CDR3 length: 17
CDR3 protein: CASSIGVHKSAKNIQYF

clone size: -
J gene: TRBJ1-2
V gene: TRBV4-2
D gene: -
CDR3 length: 17
CDR3 protein: CASSQDGVRQGNYGYTF

clone size: -
J gene: TRBJ1-2
V gene: TRBV30
D gene: TRBD1
CDR3 length: 15
CDR3 protein: CAWSGQGAPYGGYTF

clone size: -
J gene: TRBJ1-2
V gene: TRBV7-8
D gene: -
CDR3 length: 13
CDR3 protein: CATSVQDNYGYTF

clone size: -
J gene: TRBJ2-3
V gene: TRBV9
D gene: -
CDR3 length: 15
CDR3 protein: CASSGTGLATDTQYF

clone size: -
J gene: TRBJ1-6
V gene: TRBV5-6
D gene: TRBD1
CDR3 length: 16
CDR3 protein: CASSLFVWTGLFPLHF

clone size: -
J gene: TRBJ1-5
V gene: TRBV7-8
D gene: -
CDR3 length: 15
CDR3 protein: CASSFKQQYNQPQHF

clone size: -
J gene: TRBJ1-1
V gene: TRBV18
D gene: -
CDR3 length: 13
CDR3 protein: CASSFDRSTEAFF

clone size: -
J gene: TRBJ2-2
V gene: TRBV6-4
D gene: -
CDR3 length: 14
CDR3 protein: CASSAVPRTGELFF

clone size: -
J gene: TRBJ2-7
V gene: TRBV2
D gene: TRBD2
CDR3 length: 17
CDR3 protein: CASSAPRWRGTPYEQYF

clone size: few
J gene: TRBJ2-1
V gene: TRBV7-9
D gene: -
CDR3 length: 13
CDR3 protein: CASSLYPGNEQFF